This TCR beta chain derives from a study of T-cell memory formation after mild COVID-19. Overall study: Most TCR clusters belonged to a single donor. Study results and limitations: Mainly in CM and EM were contracting CD4+ clones; CD8+ were in EMRA.

This clonotype showed up just a few times. The antigen is undetermined. The germline gives CDR1 SEHNR, CDR2 FQNEAQ (reference sequence). The CDR3 sequence is 16 residues long. V lost 4 bases, J lost 0 bases, and 13 bases lay in between. TCRdb recomputed calls from the 5' RACE reads with MiXCR, one row per CDR3 protein. The sample shows about 430,000 distinct CDR3 sequences, 20% to 25% of them seen only once. The chain recombines TRBV7-9 with TRBJ1-3; D is perhaps TRBD1 (5 bases). The TCR sequence derives from an adult woman who had mild COVID-19 (a few samples of this study predate the infection). Cell type and time point are not known. The sequenced sample was PBMCs or a T cell subset sorted from them (not recorded which). CDR3 coding DNA: TGTGCCAGCAGCTCAACAGGTACCGGCTCTGGAAACACCATATATTTT. Translated, it gives CASSSTGTGSGNTIYF.